The entry below describes one T cell receptor (beta chain). It has no known antigen specificity. Within one base of it there is no much larger clone, and no base qualities were kept. The germline V gene gives CDR1 as SGHAT and CDR2 as FQNNGV. V sheds 1 base and J sheds 8 bases, leaving 11 bases between their ends. Inclusive of the bounding cysteine and phenylalanine, the CDR3 is 13 residues long. The retained sequence is limited to the CDR3, 39 bases, with the frame set at the first base. The High Capacity cDNA Reverse Transcription Kit was used to reverse transcribe all of the isolated RNA, meaning that expressed TCRB transcripts were what got sequenced. Deep immunoSEQ sequencing was performed on naive, central memory and regulatory T cell samples, with an average of roughly 4 million total reads per sample. Sorted cells were lysed in RLT buffer and RNA was extracted with DNase-treated RNeasy Micro or Mini kits, depending on cell number. To prevent cross-contamination, each cell subset was processed individually, whereas patient and healthy donor samples were processed jointly. Using the immunoSEQ multiplex PCR, TCRB sequences were amplified from cDNA into 87-bp fragments spanning the CDR3 region. Amplicons were sequenced on the Illumina HiSeq platform. From the authors' description of their analysis: PCR bias was computationally corrected using synthetic template baselines, reads within Hamming distance 2 were collapsed, and singletons that could not be merged were discarded. Reads were aligned to IMGT to assign V, D and J genes, CDR3 length, and insertions or deletions at six rearrangement sites. Clonotype counts were normalized to sorted cell number within each subset before computing true diversity and Gini coefficients with the tcR R package. The overlap coefficient, calculated on TCRB nucleotide sequences, was used to quantify repertoire sharing. Out-of-frame TCRB sequences from naive cells were analyzed as a proxy for the pre-selection repertoire. Drawn from immuneACCESS, this table holds only the in-frame rearrangements with V and J called that TCRdb kept. Clones are partly lost; checked studies trace under half to an unresolved V gene and leave the rest unexplained. The DNA gave D and trimming, while V, J and clone size come from that table. The sample table contains about 160,000 clones; only one count was recorded for 63% of them. The ten largest account for around 0.096% of the sample.

Each donor gave one peripheral blood draw, roughly 0.12 L on average, collected into heparinised tubes. Using a panel that included CD45RO, CCR7, CD25, CD127, CD95 and CD27, naive, central memory, regulatory and stem cell-like memory CD4+ T cells were sorted on a BD FACSAria II. A purity above 95% was achieved for all sorted populations. PBMCs were isolated immediately by Lymphoprep density gradient centrifugation and stained directly without culture. Samples were stained and sorted in pairs, with one healthy donor and one patient per experiment, so that batch effects were minimized. The data derive from a study of beta chain features in type 1 diabetes (dated by TCRdb to between 2017 and 2018). In terms of the full investigation: Patients and healthy donors did not differ in mean age, gender distribution, total cell number or subset yield. Regulatory and stem cell-like memory subsets were isolated from only 8 patients and roughly 8 healthy donors, whereas naive and central memory subsets came from all 28 donors. In the study, recently diagnosed type 1 diabetes patients and matched healthy donors were compared on the TCRB repertoires of their sorted circulating CD4+ T cell subsets. A total of about 110 million sorted cells were examined across all samples, and the number of cells per subset was strongly correlated with RNA yield.

The paper's findings and limits, for the study overall: PCR may preferentially amplify shorter templates, but because patient and control samples were amplified and corrected together, any resulting skew would affect both groups equally. Because small numbers of individuals were included in the HLA sub-analyses, any influence of HLA type on TCRB rearrangement was left unresolved. A moderate but significant shortening of TCRB CDR3 length was observed in type 1 diabetes patients in all four CD4+ subsets. Naive, central memory and regulatory TCRB repertoires appeared to be more similar among patients than among healthy donors. Fewer insertions and more nucleotide deletions at VDJ recombination sites were observed in patients with type 1 diabetes, implying thymic rearrangement abnormalities. Because cDNA was sequenced instead of genomic DNA, highly expressing activated cells could be over-represented, though the groups showed no difference in activation or CD3 levels.

This receptor chain uses TRBV11-2 and TRBJ1-1; TRBD1 is a possible D gene, resting on 5 matching bases. The sequence came from a man younger than 45 with type 1 diabetes. Source material: naive CD4+ T cells from blood. The cell subset or site label on this specimen signifies: true naive CD4+ T cells. The CDR3 here reads CASSLVGVAEAFF. The DNA sequence is as follows: TGTGCCAGCAGCTTAGTGGGGGTGGCGGAAGCTTTCTTT.